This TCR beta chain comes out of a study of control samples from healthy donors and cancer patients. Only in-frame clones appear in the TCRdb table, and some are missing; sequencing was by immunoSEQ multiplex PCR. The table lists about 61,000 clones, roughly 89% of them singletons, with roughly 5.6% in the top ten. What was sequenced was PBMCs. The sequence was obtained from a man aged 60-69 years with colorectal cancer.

CDR3 protein: CAFRRATNEKLFF. The CDR3 DNA sequence: TGTGCCTTCCGACGAGCAACTAATGAAAAACTGTTTTTT. V gene TRBV30 combines with J gene TRBJ1-4; unclear D gene. The CDR3 is 13 amino acids. V was clipped by 7 bases and J by 0 bases, with 9 bases between them. The germline gives CDR1 GTSNPN, CDR2 SVGIG (reference sequence). Combining the CDR3 with reference TRBV30 and TRBJ1-4 gives the whole variable domain SQTIHQWPATLVQPVGSPLSLECTVEGTSNPNLYWYRQAAGRGLQLLFYSVGIGQISSEVPQNLSASRPQDRQFILSSKKLLLSDSGFYLCAFRRATNEKLFFGSGTQLSVL.